This paragraph covers one T cell receptor (beta chain) sequence. The junction had 6 bases not matched to a gene; V was cut back by 4 bases and J by 4 bases. The CDR3 sequence is 14 residues long. CDR1 MNHEY and CDR2 SVGAGI come from the germline V gene. This entry belongs to a study of cytomegalovirus exposure and HLA in healthy donors. Vbeta (60) and Jbeta (13) primers were used in the PCR. Assay used: immunoSEQ multiplex PCR; TCRdb lists only in-frame clones, some missing. Counted here are approximately 170,000 clones, about 77% occurring once; the ten biggest clones make up about 5%. V usage is TRBV6-5 and J usage is TRBJ2-7, with 8 bases matching TRBD2. The clonotype was recovered from a man aged 25 to 45 in good health and CMV-seropositive. The sequencing input was PBMCs. DNA of the CDR3: TGTGCCAGCAGTTTAGCGGGACCACCTTACGAGCAGTACTTC. It yields the protein CASSLAGPPYEQYF.